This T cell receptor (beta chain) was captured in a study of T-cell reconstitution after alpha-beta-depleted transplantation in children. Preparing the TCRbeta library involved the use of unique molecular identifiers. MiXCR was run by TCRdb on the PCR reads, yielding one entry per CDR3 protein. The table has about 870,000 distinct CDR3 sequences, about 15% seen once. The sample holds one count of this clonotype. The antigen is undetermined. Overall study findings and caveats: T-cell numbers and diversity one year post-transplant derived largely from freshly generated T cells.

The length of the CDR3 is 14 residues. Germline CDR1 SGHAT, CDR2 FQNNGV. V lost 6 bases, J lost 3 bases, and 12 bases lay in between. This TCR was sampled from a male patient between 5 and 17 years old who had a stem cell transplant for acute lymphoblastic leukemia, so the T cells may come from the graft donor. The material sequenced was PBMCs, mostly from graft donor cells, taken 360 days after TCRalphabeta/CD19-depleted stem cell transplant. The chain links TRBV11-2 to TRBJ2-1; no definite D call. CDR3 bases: TGTGCCAGCAGGGTGCTGGAAAGCTACAATGAGCAGTTCTTC. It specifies CASRVLESYNEQFF.